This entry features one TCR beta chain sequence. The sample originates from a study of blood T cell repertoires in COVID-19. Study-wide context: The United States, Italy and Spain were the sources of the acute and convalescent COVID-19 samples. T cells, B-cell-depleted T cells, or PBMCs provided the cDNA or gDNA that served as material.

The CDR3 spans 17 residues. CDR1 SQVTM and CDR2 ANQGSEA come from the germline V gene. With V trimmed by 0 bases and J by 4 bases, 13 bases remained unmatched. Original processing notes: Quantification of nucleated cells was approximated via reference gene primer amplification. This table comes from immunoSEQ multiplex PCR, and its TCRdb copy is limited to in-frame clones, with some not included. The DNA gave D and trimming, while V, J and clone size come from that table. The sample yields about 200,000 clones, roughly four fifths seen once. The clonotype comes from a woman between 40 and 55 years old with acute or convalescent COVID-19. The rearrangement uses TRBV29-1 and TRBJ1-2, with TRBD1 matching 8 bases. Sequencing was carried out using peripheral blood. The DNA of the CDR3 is TGCAGCGTTGAAGATTCCCCTGGACAGGGATCCTTCTATGGCTACACCTTC. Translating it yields CSVEDSPGQGSFYGYTF.